The source of this T cell receptor beta chain is a study of cytomegalovirus exposure and HLA in healthy donors. Primers: 60 Vbeta forward and 13 Jbeta reverse. TCRdb's table, derived via immunoSEQ multiplex PCR, lists solely in-frame clones and lacks some. The sample lists just over 150,000 clones; 82% were seen once. Germline values: CDR1 KGHSH, CDR2 LQKENI. V was clipped by 2 bases and J by 4 bases; unmatched bases: 3. The CDR3 is made up of 16 amino acids. The V gene is TRBV18, the J gene TRBJ2-2, with 11 bases fitting TRBD1. The sample consisted of PBMCs. The sequence was collected from a woman between 45 and 65 years old in good health and CMV-seropositive. In DNA, the CDR3 is TGTGCCAGCTCACCATCCGGGACAGGGGGCACCGGGGAGCTGTTTTTT. It codes for CASSPSGTGGTGELFF.